The 10 T cell receptor beta chains listed next were all sequenced from one sample in a study of cytomegalovirus exposure and HLA in healthy donors. Primers: 60 Vbeta forward and 13 Jbeta reverse. Produced via immunoSEQ multiplex PCR; TCRdb's table is partial and in-frame only. The sample gives around 99,000 clones, approximately 74% of which show up once; around 15% is in the top ten. Sequencing was performed on PBMCs. These receptors were obtained from a woman between 40 and 50 years old in good health and CMV-seropositive.

A word on this clone: One junction end disagrees with the germline gene, perhaps due to a read error. This sequence joins TRBV7-7 and TRBJ2-5; D is unclear. The CDR3 is 13 amino acids. Germline CDR1 and CDR2: SSHAT and FNYEAQ (reference sequence). CDR3 in DNA: TGTGCTAGCAGCGCAACTCGTCCAGGGACCCAGTACTTC. This translates into CASSATRPGTQYF. The full variable domain, its missing parts supplied by reference TRBV7-7 and TRBJ2-5, is GAGVSQSPRYKVTKRGQDVTLRCDPISSHATLYWYQQALGQGPEFLTYFNYEAQPDKSGLPSDRFSAERPEGSISTLTIQRTEQRDSAMYRCASSATRPGTQYFGPGTRLLVL.

The chain is built from TRBV28 and TRBJ1-4; D is unresolved. Germline V CDR1 and CDR2: MDHEN, SYDVKM. This CDR3 comprises 14 residues. Trimming took off 7 bases at V and 0 bases at J, with 9 bases between the two ends. The CDR3 here is CASNTAATNEKLFF. In nucleotides, the CDR3 is TGTGCCAGCAATACAGCAGCAACTAATGAAAAACTGTTTTTT.

This rearrangement joins TRBV4-2 to TRBJ1-4; tentatively, D is TRBD1 (5 bases). The CDR3 has 15 residues. Germline V CDR1 and CDR2: LGHNA, YNFKEQ. Trimming pared 4 bases from V and 2 bases from J, leaving 11 bases between. The CDR3 DNA follows: TGTGCCAGCAGCCGCTTCCGGGGGACTAATGAAAAACTGTTTTTT. Translation gives CASSRFRGTNEKLFF.

The rearrangement joins TRBV7-2 to TRBJ1-2; TRBD1 matches 7 bases. Unmatched junction bases numbered 7, after V lost 4 bases and J lost 8 bases. The CDR3 is 13 amino acids. CDR1 and CDR2 from the germline V gene are SGHTA and FQGNSA. In DNA form, the CDR3 reads TGTGCCAGCAGCTCTGACAGGGTAGGAGGCTACACCTTC. Its protein product is CASSSDRVGGYTF.

This sequence joins TRBV30 and TRBJ2-7; D is possibly TRBD1 (6 bases). Trimming took 3 bases from V and 2 from J, leaving 11 bases between them. The CDR3 consists of 13 residues. Germline lookup yields CDR1 GTSNPN and CDR2 SVGIG (reference sequence). CDR3 loop: CAWSRDTTYEQYF. For the CDR3, the DNA is TGTGCCTGGAGCCGGGACACTACCTACGAGCAGTACTTC.

The chain is built from TRBV25-1 and TRBJ2-1, with 9 bases aligning to TRBD2. Germline-derived CDR1 and CDR2 are MGHDK and SYGVNS. V shed 1 base, J shed 0 bases, and the junction held 7 bases outside the gene matches. This CDR3 region has 18 residues. The CDR3 nucleotides read TGTGCCAGCAGTGAATCCCCTAGCGGGGCGAGCTCCTACAATGAGCAGTTCTTC. Residues: CASSESPSGASSYNEQFF. Looking up the rest from reference TRBV25-1 and TRBJ2-1 gives the full variable domain: EADIYQTPRYLVIGTGKKITLECSQTMGHDKMYWYQQDPGMELHLIHYSYGVNSTEKGDLSSESTVSRIRTEHFPLTLESARPSHTSQYLCASSESPSGASSYNEQFFGPGTRLTVL.

The chain links TRBV4-3 to TRBJ2-7; 11 bases line up with TRBD2. The germline gives CDR1 LGHNA, CDR2 YSLEER. This CDR3 has 16 residues. J was trimmed by 1 base and V by 4 bases; bases with no gene match: 6. This CDR3 reads CASSRTGTSGSYEQYF. CDR3 sequence (DNA): TGCGCCAGCAGCCGAACCGGGACTAGCGGTTCCTACGAGCAGTACTTC.

This clone was seen a handful of times. This chain links TRBV5-1 with TRBJ2-7, with 11 bases identical to TRBD2. Losses at the gene ends were 7 bases for V and 3 bases for J; bases not matched to a gene: 18. Germline loops: CDR1 SGHRS, CDR2 YFSETQ. This CDR3 spans 18 amino acids. CDR3 amino acids: CASQIMGASSGGIYEQYF. CDR3 nucleotide sequence: TGCGCCAGCCAAATAATGGGCGCATCTAGCGGGGGGATCTACGAGCAGTACTTC.

V gene TRBV4-1 combines with J gene TRBJ1-1; 7 nucleotides agree with TRBD1. This CDR3 has 18 amino acids. In germline, CDR1 is MGHRA, CDR2 YSYEKL. V was clipped by 4 bases and J by 5 bases; unmatched bases: 19. In DNA, the CDR3 is TGCGCCAGCAGCCCCCAAACGACACAAGACAGGGCGAGAACTGAAGCTTTCTTT. It yields the protein CASSPQTTQDRARTEAFF.

The chain is built from TRBV27 and TRBJ1-6; 9 bases map to TRBD1. Germline lookup yields CDR1 MNHEY and CDR2 SMNVEV (reference sequence). CDR3 length equals 14 residues. The V segment lost 5 bases and the J segment 10 bases; nucleotides outside the gene matches: 6. DNA of the CDR3: TGTGCCAGCAGTACCGGGACAGGGAACTCACCCCTCCACTTT. Translated, it gives CASSTGTGNSPLHF.